This T cell receptor (beta chain) derives from a study of human thymus T cells. V shed 3 bases and J shed 4 bases, with 11 bases lying between them. Germline CDR1 SGHTA, CDR2 FQGNSA. CDR3 length: 14 residues. Sequencing used immunoSEQ multiplex PCR; TCRdb keeps in-frame clones, though not all of them. This sample has about 130,000 clones; 90% to 95% occur once, and the top ten carry 0.02% to 0.03%. From resections taken during corrective heart surgery, the thymus tissue was obtained. The source material was thymus tissue. J is TRBJ2-3 and V is TRBV7-2; D may correspond to TRBD1 or TRBD2 (5 bases each). This clonotype was obtained from a boy younger than two with a congenital heart defect but otherwise immunologically healthy. The DNA of the CDR3 is TGTGCCAGCAGCTTTAATCGGGACCCAGATACGCAGTATTTT. Protein sequence: CASSFNRDPDTQYF. Full variable domain (remainder filled in from reference TRBV7-2 and TRBJ2-3): GAGVSQSPSNKVTEKGKDVELRCDPISGHTALYWYRQSLGQGLEFLIYFQGNSAPDKSGLPSDRFSAERTGGSVSTLTIQRTQQEDSAVYLCASSFNRDPDTQYFGPGTRLTVL.